These 28 T cell receptor beta chains came from one sample sequenced in a study of blood T cell repertoires in COVID-19. Profiling relied on immunoSEQ multiplex PCR, and the TCRdb table lists in-frame clones only, not all of them. Of some 170,000 clones in the sample, about 90% were seen once. The sequenced sample consisted of PBMCs or T cells enriched from blood (not recorded which). The receptors were gathered from a human donor with acute COVID-19. The donor label of this sample is uncertain.

The chain uses TRBV7-3 and TRBJ2-5; D possibly corresponds to TRBD1 (5 bases). V lost 1 base to trimming and J lost 3 bases, with 6 bases between them. CDR3 length: 13 amino acids. The V gene's germline CDR1 is SGHTA and CDR2 FQGTGA. The CDR3 protein is CASSLSREETQYF. The CDR3 DNA reads as TGTGCCAGCAGCTTAAGCAGGGAAGAGACCCAGTACTTC.

The chain couples TRBV3-1 (or the pseudogene TRBV3-2) to TRBJ2-7; 14 nucleotides match TRBD2. The CDR3 extends over 16 amino acids. V shed 5 bases and J 0 bases; nucleotides not matched to a gene: 3. Germline values: CDR1 LGHDT, CDR2 YNNKEL (reference sequence). In DNA, the CDR3 is TGTGCCAGCAGCGTGGGACTAGCGGGGGACTCCTACGAGCAGTACTTC. This encodes CASSVGLAGDSYEQYF.

The chain couples TRBV19 to TRBJ2-2, with 7 bases aligning to TRBD1. This CDR3 comprises 16 residues. V dropped 8 bases and J dropped 4; count of bases not matched to a gene: 13. CDR1 and CDR2 from the germline V gene are LNHDA and SQIVND (reference sequence). The CDR3 loop reads CASLGAGTAITGELFF. DNA for the CDR3: TGTGCCAGTCTCGGAGCCGGGACAGCCATCACCGGGGAGCTGTTTTTT. The variable domain in full, completed from reference TRBV19 and TRBJ2-2, reads DGGITQSPKYLFRKEGQNVTLSCEQNLNHDAMYWYRQDPGQGLRLIYYSQIVNDFQKGDIAEGYSVSREKKESFPLTVTSAQKNPTAFYLCASLGAGTAITGELFFGEGSRLTVL.

The J gene is TRBJ2-2, the V gene TRBV10-3, with D maybe TRBD1 (6 bases). The CDR3 loop spans 15 amino acids. Germline assignment: CDR1 ENHRY and CDR2 SYGVKD. Trimming removed 2 bases at V and 3 bases at J, with 10 bases between. In nucleotides, the CDR3 is TGTGCCATCAGTGAGACAGGGCCGGACACCGGGGAGCTGTTTTTT. This sequence encodes CAISETGPDTGELFF.

The chain uses TRBV6-5 and TRBJ1-1; TRBD1 matches at 7 bases. V dropped 11 bases and J dropped 0; count of bases not matched to a gene: 6. The CDR3 extends over 13 amino acids. Germline V CDR1 and CDR2: MNHEY, SVGAGI. The CDR3 is CAGTGVMNTEAFF. Written as DNA, the CDR3 is TGTGCCGGCACAGGGGTCATGAACACTGAAGCTTTCTTT.

The genes are TRBV12-5 and TRBJ1-6, with 7 bases aligning to TRBD1. CDR1 is LGHNT and CDR2 is FRNRAP in the germline V gene. V shed 9 bases, J shed 7 bases, and the junction held 6 bases outside the gene matches. The CDR3 is 13 amino acids. In DNA, the CDR3 is TGTGCTAGCGTGGACAGGCTGAATTCACCCCTCCACTTT. Its translation is CASVDRLNSPLHF.

This clone has just one count. The V call is TRBV9, the J call TRBJ2-2; 15 nucleotides line up with TRBD2. Germline CDR1 is SGDLS and CDR2 is YYNGEE. The CDR3 is 19 residues long. V was clipped by 5 bases and J by 2 bases; unmatched bases: 10. The CDR3 bases are TGTGCCAGCAGTGTCCTGAAGGGACTAGCGGGAGGAAACACCGGGGAGCTGTTTTTT. Translated, it gives CASSVLKGLAGGNTGELFF. Combining the CDR3 with reference TRBV9 and TRBJ2-2 gives the whole variable domain DSGVTQTPKHLITATGQRVTLRCSPRSGDLSVYWYQQSLDQGLQFLIQYYNGEERAKGNILERFSAQQFPDLHSELNLSSLELGDSALYFCASSVLKGLAGGNTGELFFGEGSRLTVL.

The chain links TRBV7-8 to TRBJ2-1, with D unresolved. Germline CDR1 SGHVS, CDR2 FQNEAQ. V lost 1 base to trimming and J lost 16 bases, with 17 bases between them. There are 13 residues in the CDR3. For the CDR3, the DNA is TGTGCCAGCAGCTTAGAAGAGCGTCTAGGTGGATTCTTC. Protein product: CASSLEERLGGFF.

The CDR3 DNA is TGCGCCAGCACCGCTCTGGGACACTTTTACGAGCAGTACTTC. Protein product: CASTALGHFYEQYF. The chain is built from TRBV5-1 and TRBJ2-7; D is possibly TRBD1 (6 bases). CDR1 and CDR2 (germline): SGHRS, YFSETQ. CDR3 length: 14 amino acids. V lost 6 bases to trimming and J lost 4 bases, with 17 bases between them.

This clone was detected a few times. This chain uses TRBV7-9 with TRBJ2-2, with TRBD1 identical over 7 bases. CDR1 and CDR2 from the germline V gene are SEHNR and FQNEAQ (reference sequence). The CDR3 is 13 amino acids. V lost 5 bases to trimming and J lost 6 bases; unmatched junction nucleotides: 3. The CDR3: CASSTTGPGELFF. The CDR3 bases are TGTGCCAGCAGCACGACAGGGCCCGGGGAGCTGTTTTTT.

The V call is TRBV19, the J call TRBJ2-7; 9 bases align to TRBD1. There are 14 residues in the CDR3. Germline-derived CDR1 and CDR2 are LNHDA and SQIVND (reference sequence). With 5 bases clipped from V and 7 bases from J, the junction kept 9 bases outside the gene matches. For the CDR3, the DNA is TGTGCCAGTAGTGACGATGACAGGGGGAAAGAGCAGTACTTC. This translates into CASSDDDRGKEQYF.

This clone was counted a single time. The genes are TRBV7-3 and TRBJ2-3; D gene unclear. V was pared by 1 base and J by 5 bases, with 13 bases between. The CDR3 length is 15 residues. The germline CDR1 and CDR2 sequences are SGHTA and FQGTGA. In DNA, the CDR3 is TGTGCCAGCAGCTTAATCGGGTGGAGAGTAGATACGCAGTATTTT. This gives the protein CASSLIGWRVDTQYF.

The chain joins TRBV30 to TRBJ1-2, with 9 bases lining up with TRBD1. Trimming took 3 bases from V and 8 from J; bases not matched to a gene: 10. This CDR3 has 14 amino acids. The germline gives CDR1 GTSNPN, CDR2 SVGIG (reference sequence). CDR3 protein: CAWSALIGTGGYTF. CDR3 DNA: TGTGCCTGGAGCGCGCTAATCGGGACAGGGGGCTACACCTTC.

The chain couples TRBV30 to TRBJ1-2; D possibly corresponds to TRBD1 (5 bases). Germline-derived CDR1 and CDR2 are GTSNPN and SVGIG (reference sequence). This CDR3 comprises 12 residues. Trimming shortened V by 3 bases and J by 4 bases, and 9 bases separated the two germline ends. The CDR3 sequence is CAWRWDSYGYTF. The CDR3 DNA is TGTGCCTGGAGATGGGACTCCTATGGCTACACCTTC.

The V and J genes are TRBV7-2 and TRBJ1-2; D unresolved. V lost 2 bases, J lost 7 bases, and 14 bases lay in between. Germline CDR1 reads SGHTA; CDR2 reads FQGNSA. The CDR3 has 14 residues. CDR3 DNA: TGTGCCAGCAGCTTATCCGGCGGGGAAATTGGCTACACCTTC. Protein sequence: CASSLSGGEIGYTF.

The V and J genes are TRBV19 and TRBJ2-1, with 16 nucleotides matching TRBD2. The CDR3 sequence is 17 residues long. V dropped 5 bases and J dropped 10; count of bases not matched to a gene: 11. CDR1 and CDR2 from the germline V gene are LNHDA and SQIVND (reference sequence). The CDR3 DNA is TGTGCCAGTAGTTTCCCCGGGACTAGCGGGGGGGCGCGGGAGCAGTTCTTC. Its protein product is CASSFPGTSGGAREQFF.

The chain couples TRBV7-6 to TRBJ2-2, with 8 bases identical to TRBD1. The germline V gene encodes CDR1 SGHVS and CDR2 FNYEAQ. The CDR3 sequence is 16 residues long. V shed 5 bases, J shed 2 bases, and the junction held 7 bases outside the gene matches. The CDR3 region is CASSLGQGANTGELFF. CDR3 nucleotides: TGTGCCAGCAGCCTAGGACAGGGCGCTAACACCGGGGAGCTGTTTTTT.

This chain connects TRBV7-8 to TRBJ1-3, with 7 nucleotides matching TRBD1. In germline, CDR1 is SGHVS, CDR2 FQNEAQ. With 2 bases clipped from V and 0 bases from J, the junction kept 10 bases outside the gene matches. CDR3 length equals 18 residues. The CDR3 nucleotides are TGTGCCAGCAGCTTAAGGGGGCGACAGGGCACCTCTGGAAACACCATATATTTT. Amino acid sequence: CASSLRGRQGTSGNTIYF.

The rearrangement links TRBV7-8 to TRBJ1-5, with D tentatively TRBD1 (5 bases). Germline CDR1 and CDR2: SGHVS and FQNEAQ. The CDR3 is 13 amino acids. Trimming pared 5 bases from V and 7 bases from J, leaving 12 bases between. The CDR3 here is CASSAPGGQPQHF. CDR3 in DNA: TGTGCCAGCAGCGCCCCCGGGGGGCAGCCCCAGCATTTT.

The sample holds a few counts of this clone. CDR3 DNA sequence: TGCGCCAGCAGCGTTAGCGGGGGGGCGAACACCGGGGAGCTGTTTTTT. Residues: CASSVSGGANTGELFF. This chain links TRBV10-1 with TRBJ2-2; 11 bases are shared with TRBD2. Germline loops: CDR1 WNHNN, CDR2 SYGVQD (reference sequence). Trimming took 6 bases from V and 0 from J; bases not matched to a gene: 3. This CDR3 region has 16 residues.

This chain joins TRBV7-3 and TRBJ2-2; 9 bases match TRBD1. Germline V lookup: CDR1 SGHTA, CDR2 FQGTGA. The CDR3 length is 15 residues. Losses at the gene ends were 5 bases for V and 4 bases for J; bases not matched to a gene: 5. DNA of the CDR3: TGTGCCAGCAGCGTACAGGGGGCTGGCACCGGGGAGCTGTTTTTT. This translates into CASSVQGAGTGELFF.

This chain links TRBV24-1 with TRBJ2-3; 7 bases are shared with TRBD1. There are 15 residues in the CDR3. Germline CDR1 and CDR2: KGHDR and SFDVKD. Trimming cost V 1 base and J 3 bases; bases outside gene matches: 3. This CDR3 is CATSDFPTGTDTQYF. DNA of the CDR3: TGTGCCACCAGTGATTTCCCGACAGGGACAGATACGCAGTATTTT.

The chain has TRBV6-5 and TRBJ1-1; TRBD1 is a possible D gene (5 bases). Germline V gives CDR1 MNHEY, CDR2 SVGAGI. Trimming cost V 0 bases and J 1 base, with 9 bases left between them. The CDR3 contains 15 residues. The CDR3 coding sequence is TGTGCCAGCAGTTACTCGGGTGGGGCGAACACTGAAGCTTTCTTT. Residues: CASSYSGGANTEAFF.

The chain joins TRBV24-1 to TRBJ2-7; possibly TRBD1 for D (6 bases). The CDR3 has 13 residues. The V and J ends lost 7 bases and 3 bases respectively, with 12 bases between them. Germline CDR1 KGHDR, CDR2 SFDVKD. The CDR3 loop reads CATSRGGGYEQYF. The CDR3 nucleotides are TGTGCCACCAGCAGGGGCGGTGGCTACGAGCAGTACTTC.

The chain employs TRBV15 and TRBJ2-3; the D gene is possibly TRBD2 (6 bases). There are 15 residues in the CDR3. Trimming cost V 0 bases and J 3 bases, with 10 bases left between them. In germline, CDR1 is LNHNV, CDR2 YYDKDF (reference sequence). The CDR3, as DNA: TGTGCCACCAGCAGAGATTCGGGGGTGACAGATACGCAGTATTTT. Its translation: CATSRDSGVTDTQYF. The full variable domain, completed using reference TRBV15 and TRBJ2-3, is DAMVIQNPRYQVTQFGKPVTLSCSQTLNHNVMYWYQQKSSQAPKLLFHYYDKDFNNEADTPDNFQSRRPNTSFCFLDIRSPGLGDTAMYLCATSRDSGVTDTQYFGPGTRLTVL.

The genes are TRBV19 and TRBJ1-2, with TRBD1 matching 8 bases. The length of the CDR3 is 16 residues. V dropped 2 bases and J dropped 4; count of bases not matched to a gene: 9. Germline CDR1 reads LNHDA; CDR2 reads SQIVND (reference sequence). This chain's CDR3 is CASSISPGGVSYGYTF. DNA of the CDR3: TGTGCCAGTAGTATAAGCCCAGGGGGCGTCAGCTATGGCTACACCTTC.

This chain links TRBV2 with TRBJ2-7, with 10 bases identical to TRBD2. V lost 7 bases, J lost 1 base, and 4 bases stayed unmatched. Germline assignment: CDR1 SNHLY and CDR2 FYNNEI. There are 14 residues in the CDR3. CDR3 amino acids: CASTGTSASYEQYF. For the CDR3, the DNA is TGTGCCAGCACTGGGACTAGCGCGTCCTACGAGCAGTACTTC.

The V gene is TRBV9, the J gene TRBJ2-7, with 11 positions matching TRBD2. The CDR3 sequence is 16 residues long. Germline assignment: CDR1 SGDLS and CDR2 YYNGEE. J gave up 2 bases and V 0 bases, and 4 bases lay outside the gene matches. CDR3: CASSVGIAGGPYEQYF. The CDR3 DNA is TGTGCCAGCAGCGTAGGTATAGCGGGGGGGCCCTACGAGCAGTACTTC.